This is a list of T cell receptor beta chains from one sample in a study of blood T cell repertoires in COVID-19. Measured with immunoSEQ multiplex PCR; TCRdb has only the in-frame clones, and not every one. Of about 250,000 clones listed, 88% are singletons. Source material: PBMCs or T cells enriched from blood (not recorded which). All receptors derive from a woman in her 50s who had recovered from COVID-19. Both conserved end residues are trimmed from each CDR3. For some rows the clone size is stated as once, few or many, or as a class when expanded; others skip it.

TRBV24-1	.	TRBJ2-1	ATSDFRDRTVNEQF
TRBV28	.	TRBJ1-1	ASSLAAAGGKDTEAF
TRBV27	.	TRBJ2-7	ASSSRGSFEQY
TRBV6-2/TRBV6-3	.	TRBJ2-3	ASSPTFRLAGPISTDTQY
TRBV28	few	TRBJ1-6	ASSSSGTGNSPLH
TRBV9	.	TRBJ2-1	ASSVQVGEQF
TRBV11-3	.	TRBJ1-3	ASSPRSGNTIY
TRBV7-2	.	TRBJ2-2	ASRYQGAGELF
TRBV19	.	TRBJ2-6	ASSMGSPGANVLT
TRBV24-1	.	TRBJ2-1	ATSDSEEPVGNEQF
TRBV5-4	.	TRBJ2-7	ASSSDTYEQY
TRBV4-3	.	TRBJ1-2	ASSQNTGINFYGYT
TRBV5-1	.	TRBJ1-5	ASSLDSNYQPQH
TRBV28	.	TRBJ1-4	ASTPGFATNEKLF
TRBV19	.	TRBJ2-1	ATTPGSYNEQF
TRBV28	.	TRBJ2-2	ASREDRLNTGELF
TRBV7-2	.	TRBJ2-3	ASSPRLLAGSGTDTQY
TRBV6-5	.	TRBJ2-7	ASSYRDNPSYEQY
TRBV10-3	few	TRBJ1-6	AISGGTHYNSPLH
TRBV28	.	TRBJ1-5	ASSLDRGRRQPQH
TRBV3-1/TRBV3-2	.	TRBJ2-7	ASSPFRTSGYEQY
TRBV5-5	.	TRBJ2-3	ASSLAGTGGADTQY
TRBV9	.	TRBJ2-1	ASSVLTSGRPPGQF
TRBV10-3	.	TRBJ1-2	AISGGGGYT
TRBV6-5	few	TRBJ2-7	ASSPTRQPSYEQY